Presented here are 16 T cell receptor beta chains from one specimen sequenced in a study of blood T cell repertoires in COVID-19. Sequenced by immunoSEQ multiplex PCR; TCRdb stores in-frame clones only, minus some. The data contain about 360,000 clones, about 83% of them singletons. The sample was peripheral blood. Every receptor here comes from a man aged 30 to 45 with active or convalescent COVID-19.

The chain joins TRBV11-3 to TRBJ2-1; 11 bases are shared with TRBD2. Germline V gene lookup returns CDR1 SGHNT and CDR2 YENEEA. J was trimmed by 5 bases and V by 9 bases; bases with no gene match: 9. This CDR3 region has 15 residues. CDR3 DNA: TGTGCCAGTGCCTTTAGCGGGAGGGCCAACAATGAGCAGTTCTTC. It translates to CASAFSGRANNEQFF.

The rearrangement joins TRBV19 to TRBJ1-3; 8 bases fit TRBD1. The CDR3 contains 14 residues. Per germline, CDR1 LNHDA and CDR2 SQIVND (reference sequence). V gave up 6 bases and J gave up 5 bases; unmatched junction bases: 6. CDR3 region: CASSNPGGRNTIYF. The CDR3 DNA sequence: TGTGCCAGTAGCAACCCAGGGGGCAGAAACACCATATATTTT.

This chain uses TRBV6-5 with TRBJ2-7, with D perhaps matching TRBD1 (6 bases). The CDR3 extends over 14 amino acids. Germline lookup yields CDR1 MNHEY and CDR2 SVGAGI. Trimming cost V 7 bases and J 5 bases, with 18 bases left between them. CDR3 DNA: TGTGCCAGCATGGCGGACAGTCGTCGCAACGAGCAGTACTTC. Translated: CASMADSRRNEQYF.

This clone was recorded a few times. CDR3 bases: TGCGCCAGCAGCCAAGATTTGGGGGAGGGCGTGTACAATGAGCAGTTCTTC. Its translation is CASSQDLGEGVYNEQFF. The chain carries TRBV4-1 and TRBJ2-1; 7 nucleotides align to TRBD2. The CDR3 contains 17 residues. Germline values: CDR1 MGHRA, CDR2 YSYEKL. Unmatched junction bases numbered 9, after V lost 0 bases and J lost 4 bases.

The rearrangement uses TRBV18 and TRBJ2-1; D gene ambiguous. This CDR3 has 15 amino acids. The ends were cut back, 5 bases at V and 0 bases at J, with 11 bases in the middle. Germline assignment: CDR1 KGHSH and CDR2 LQKENI. CDR3 sequence reads: CASSSRLDSYNEQFF. The CDR3 DNA reads as TGTGCCAGCTCATCAAGACTGGACTCCTACAATGAGCAGTTCTTC.

V usage is TRBV6-5 and J usage is TRBJ2-3, with 11 bases that match TRBD1. This CDR3 comprises 15 residues. Trimming took 7 bases from V and 4 from J; bases not matched to a gene: 7. Germline V gene data show CDR1 as MNHEY and CDR2 as SVGAGI. Here the CDR3 reads CASITGGQGADTQYF. The CDR3 DNA follows: TGTGCCAGCATAACCGGGGGACAGGGGGCAGATACGCAGTATTTT.

The genes are TRBV30 and TRBJ2-3; D is possibly TRBD1 (5 bases). The ends were cut back, 5 bases at V and 2 bases at J, with 11 bases in the middle. Germline-derived CDR1 and CDR2 are GTSNPN and SVGIG (reference sequence). The CDR3 spans 13 residues. The CDR3 DNA is TGTGCCTGGGATAACAGGCACACAGATACGCAGTATTTT. It is translated as CAWDNRHTDTQYF.

The rearrangement joins TRBV9 to TRBJ2-3, with 9 bases matching TRBD2. The CDR3 length is 17 residues. The J segment lost 3 bases and the V segment lost 0 bases, leaving 8 bases of the junction unmatched. The germline CDR1 and CDR2 sequences are SGDLS and YYNGEE. CDR3 residues: CASSVGAAGGLTDTQYF. The CDR3 nucleotides are TGTGCCAGCAGCGTAGGAGCGGCGGGGGGGCTGACAGATACGCAGTATTTT.

This chain uses TRBV5-1 with TRBJ1-2, with a possible D match to TRBD1 (5 bases). This CDR3 region has 13 residues. The V and J ends lost 3 bases and 4 bases respectively, with 10 bases between them. CDR1 is SGHRS, CDR2 YFSETQ, per germline. CDR3 nucleotide sequence: TGCGCCAGCAGCTCGACAGTGGGCTATGGCTACACCTTC. Translation: CASSSTVGYGYTF.

This clone was recorded once. The rearrangement links TRBV15 to TRBJ2-7; possibly TRBD1 for D (5 bases). This CDR3 has 15 residues. Germline CDR1 is LNHNV and CDR2 is YYDKDF (reference sequence). The germline V and J ends were trimmed by 3 bases and 0 bases, with 12 bases remaining between them. The CDR3 bases are TGTGCCACCAGCAGTGCGGCAGGGATCTCCTACGAGCAGTACTTC. Residues: CATSSAAGISYEQYF.

The CDR3 DNA is TGTGCCAGCGCGTCGGGGGGCGGGGGGCCCCAGCATTTT. Its translation is CASASGGGGPQHF. This chain joins TRBV5-8 and TRBJ1-5; possible D gene TRBD1, 6 bases. V lost 7 bases and J lost 9, with 17 bases in between. The V gene's germline CDR1 is SGHTS and CDR2 YDEGEE. This CDR3 region has 13 residues. The full variable domain, its missing parts supplied by reference TRBV5-8 and TRBJ1-5, is EAGVTQSPTHLIKTRGQQATLRCSPISGHTSVYWYQQALGLGLQFLLWYDEGEERNRGNFPPRFSGRQFPNYSSELNVNALELEDSALYLCASASGGGGPQHFGDGTRLSIL.

A single count supports this clone. CDR3 residues: CASTLAGLPHEQYF. Here the CDR3 DNA reads TGTGCCAGCACCCTAGCGGGATTGCCGCACGAGCAGTACTTC. The V call is TRBV3-1 (or the pseudogene TRBV3-2), the J call TRBJ2-7; 9 positions agree with TRBD2. From germline, CDR1 is LGHDT and CDR2 YNNKEL (reference sequence). Trimming at V came to 7 bases and at J to 5 bases, leaving 9 bases not matched to a gene. This CDR3 comprises 14 residues.

The V call is TRBV4-2, the J call TRBJ2-7; 7 nucleotides align to TRBD2. The germline gives CDR1 LGHNA, CDR2 YNFKEQ. The CDR3 is 15 amino acids. Unmatched junction bases numbered 2, after V lost 0 bases and J lost 0 bases. CDR3 in amino acids: CASSQDSSGSYEQYF. CDR3 in DNA: TGTGCCAGCAGCCAAGATTCTAGCGGCTCCTACGAGCAGTACTTC.

This chain uses TRBV29-1 with TRBJ1-4, with 7 bases matching TRBD1. This CDR3 region has 14 residues. CDR1 and CDR2 (germline): SQVTM, ANQGSEA. The V segment lost 6 bases and the J segment 3 bases; nucleotides outside the gene matches: 7. CDR3 in DNA: TGCAGCGTCTGGGGACAGCATCCTAATGAAAAACTGTTTTTT. This translates into CSVWGQHPNEKLFF.

This chain's CDR3 is CAWSRDRKNIQYF. For the CDR3, the DNA is TGTGCCTGGAGCCGGGACAGGAAAAACATTCAGTACTTC. This rearrangement joins TRBV30 to TRBJ2-4; 8 bases are a match to TRBD1. This CDR3 is 13 amino acids long. Per germline, CDR1 GTSNPN and CDR2 SVGIG (reference sequence). V was clipped by 3 bases and J by 4 bases; unmatched bases: 2.

The rearrangement links TRBV11-2 to TRBJ1-3, with 7 bases matching TRBD1. The germline gives CDR1 SGHAT, CDR2 FQNNGV. The CDR3 length is 15 residues. Trimming removed 5 bases from V and 0 bases from J; junction bases left unmatched: 4. Here the CDR3 reads CASSHRTGSGNTIYF. CDR3 DNA: TGTGCCAGCAGCCATCGGACAGGCTCTGGAAACACCATATATTTT.